This T cell receptor beta chain was obtained from a study of blood T cell repertoires in COVID-19. Profiled with immunoSEQ multiplex PCR; TCRdb holds only in-frame clones, not every one. The table includes about 220,000 clones, about 90% detected once. Germline CDR1 reads MGHRA; CDR2 reads YSYEKL. CDR3 length: 15 residues. Trimming at V came to 1 base and at J to 4 bases, leaving 4 bases not matched to a gene. This TCR derives from a man aged 40-50 years with active or convalescent COVID-19. V usage is TRBV4-1 and J usage is TRBJ2-3, with TRBD2 matching 8 bases. Sequenced sample: peripheral blood. Here the CDR3 DNA reads TGCGCCAGCAGCCAAGTCCCTAGCGGGTCAGATACGCAGTATTTT. It encodes CASSQVPSGSDTQYF.